Listed below are T cell receptor beta chains from one sample, sequenced in a study of T-cell memory formation after mild COVID-19. TCRdb re-called the 5' RACE reads through MiXCR, storing one row per CDR3 protein. The sample lists tens of thousands of distinct CDR3 sequences, roughly 15% occurring once. The sample comprised PBMCs or a T cell subset sorted from them (not recorded which). All receptors derive from a man between 18 and 29 years old who had mild COVID-19 (a few samples of this study predate the infection). Cell type and time point are not known. Both conserved end residues are part of each CDR3. A D gene is named only where the DNA matches it firmly. Only part of the rows carry a size: once, few, many, or a class if the clone is expanded.

size,J,V,D,DNA,CDR3
-,TRBJ2-7,TRBV7-9,-,TGTGCCAGCAGCGACAAGGGTTTTAGGGAGGAGGACTACGAGCAGTACTTC,CASSDKGFREEDYEQYF
-,TRBJ2-5,TRBV4-3,TRBD1,TGCGCCAGCAGCCCCAAGACCAGGGGGAGAGAGACCCAGTACTTC,CASSPKTRGRETQYF
-,TRBJ2-3,TRBV24-1,-,TGTGCCACCAGTGTTGGAGATACGCAGTATTTT,CATSVGDTQYF
once,TRBJ1-1,TRBV20-1,-,TGCAGTGCTAGAGATCGTTCAGACACTGAAGATTTCTTT,CSARDRSDTEDFF
-,TRBJ2-7,TRBV27,TRBD1,TGTGCCAGCAGGAAAACACAGGGGGCATACGAGCAGTACTTC,CASRKTQGAYEQYF
many,TRBJ2-7,TRBV18,-,TGTGCCAGCTCACCACTGACAGACGAGCAGTACTTC,CASSPLTDEQYF
-,TRBJ2-7,TRBV10-3,TRBD1,TGTGCCATCAGTAGACAGGGGGAAAGCCACGAGCAGTACTTC,CAISRQGESHEQYF
-,TRBJ2-2,TRBV4-3,TRBD2,TGCGCCAGCAGCCGCGGACTAGCGGGGGCCTTCACCGGGGAGCTGTTTTTT,CASSRGLAGAFTGELFF
-,TRBJ2-1,TRBV18,-,TGTGCCAGCTCACCACCCCCGGGGAAAAACTATGAGCAGTTCTTC,CASSPPPGKNYEQFF
-,TRBJ2-1,TRBV4-1,TRBD1,TGCGCCAGCAGCCTGACTCGACAGGGTGGATCCTACAATGAGCAGTTCTTC,CASSLTRQGGSYNEQFF
-,TRBJ2-1,TRBV7-2,-,TGTGCCGCCGAAGTCCACCCCTCCCTCGATGAGCAGTTCTTC,CAAEVHPSLDEQFF
-,TRBJ2-1,TRBV4-1,-,TGCGCCAGCAGCCAAGCGGGGAAGGAGCAGTTCTTC,CASSQAGKEQFF
many,TRBJ2-3,TRBV27,TRBD2,TGTGCCAGCAGTTTAGACCCAGCGGGGGGGCCCGATACGCAGTATTTT,CASSLDPAGGPDTQYF
once,TRBJ2-5,TRBV7-2,-,TGTGCCAGCAGCCAACGGACAGGGAGGGTAGAGACCCAGTACTTC,CASSQRTGRVETQYF
few,TRBJ2-5,TRBV15,TRBD1,TGTGCCACCAGCAGAGATGGGACAGGGATCGAGACCCAGTACTTC,CATSRDGTGIETQYF
many,TRBJ2-2,TRBV6-1,TRBD2,TGTGCCAGCAGTGAACTAGCGGGGGGGCCCGGGGAGCTGTTTTTT,CASSELAGGPGELFF
-,TRBJ1-4,TRBV4-1,-,TGCGCCAGCAGCCGAGATTTCACAGGAGCAACTAATGAAAAACTGTTTTTT,CASSRDFTGATNEKLFF
few,TRBJ1-6,TRBV7-9,TRBD1,TGTGCCAGCAGCGCGGACAGGGGGCGAGATAATTCACCCCTCCACTTT,CASSADRGRDNSPLHF
few,TRBJ1-2,TRBV20-1,-,TGCAGTGCTGAACAACTAGAGATGGACAGCCGTACCGACTATGGCTACACCTTC,CSAEQLEMDSRTDYGYTF
many,TRBJ1-2,TRBV6-6,-,TGTGCCAGCAGTCCAAACTATGGCTACACCTTC,CASSPNYGYTF
-,TRBJ2-4,TRBV7-2,-,TGTGCCAGCAGCCCCATTCCCAAAAACATTCAGTACTTC,CASSPIPKNIQYF
few,TRBJ1-1,TRBV6-5,-,TGTGCCAGCAGTTACGGGCAGACCGAAGCTTTCTTT,CASSYGQTEAFF
few,TRBJ1-2,TRBV20-1,-,TGCAGTGCTCCTCATCACAGGGAGTTTAGCTATGGCTACACCTTC,CSAPHHREFSYGYTF
-,TRBJ1-1,TRBV5-1,-,TGCGCCAGCAGCTTGAATAGGGGGAACACTGAAGCTTTCTTT,CASSLNRGNTEAFF
-,TRBJ1-3,TRBV5-1,-,TGCGCCAGCAGCTTGGGTGGCAGTAACTCTGGAAACACCATATATTTT,CASSLGGSNSGNTIYF
many,TRBJ2-5,TRBV7-9,TRBD2,TGTGCCAGCAGCTCCAGGACTAGTCAAGAGACCCAGTACTTC,CASSSRTSQETQYF
many,TRBJ1-5,TRBV7-2,-,TGTGCCAGCAGCTTCCTATCTATGCCCCAGCATTTT,CASSFLSMPQHF
-,TRBJ2-1,TRBV5-1,-,TGCGCCAGCAGCTGGTGGGTGGGGAATGAGCAGTTCTTC,CASSWWVGNEQFF
-,TRBJ2-5,TRBV7-9,-,TGTGCCAGCAGCTTAGAAGGCCGGACCAAGAAGACCCAGTACTTC,CASSLEGRTKKTQYF